This is a list of T cell receptor beta chains from one sample in a study of cytomegalovirus exposure and HLA in healthy donors. Produced via immunoSEQ multiplex PCR; TCRdb's table is partial and in-frame only. The data hold approximately 140,000 clones, with 75% to 85% observed a single time. The specimen sequenced was PBMCs. All receptors come from a human donor in good health. Both conserved end residues are part of each CDR3. A D gene is named only where the DNA matches it firmly. Size values are once, few and many counts, or a class for expanded clones, and some rows have none.

v_gene	abundance	j_gene	d_gene	CDR3nt	CDR3aa
TRBV5-1	-	TRBJ2-7	-	TGCGCCAGCAGCTTTGGAGGGAGGATAGACGAGCAGTACTTC	CASSFGGRIDEQYF
TRBV10-2	-	TRBJ2-4	TRBD1	TGCGCCAGCAGTGGTTTGAGGGGGCTGGGGGACATTCAGTACTTC	CASSGLRGLGDIQYF
TRBV19	-	TRBJ1-2	-	TGTGCCAGTAGTACAGACAGGCCCTGGTCTCGTGGCTACACCTTC	CASSTDRPWSRGYTF
TRBV2	-	TRBJ2-3	TRBD2	TGTGCCAGCTCGGGAGGGGGGAGCACAGATACGCAGTATTTT	CASSGGGSTDTQYF
TRBV30	once	TRBJ2-7	TRBD1	TGTGCCTGGAGTGTTGCCGGGACAGTCTCCTACGAGCAGTACTTC	CAWSVAGTVSYEQYF
TRBV6-1	-	TRBJ2-1	-	TGTGCCAGCAGTGAGTATGGAGGAGTCTCCTACAATGAGCAGTTCTTC	CASSEYGGVSYNEQFF
TRBV27	-	TRBJ1-5	TRBD1	TGTGCCAGCAGTTATCGGACAGGGGGCAATCAGCCCCAGCATTTT	CASSYRTGGNQPQHF
TRBV28	-	TRBJ1-5	-	TGTGCCAGCAGTCCCGGGGGGGTTCAGCCCCAGCATTTT	CASSPGGVQPQHF
TRBV28	-	TRBJ2-1	-	TGTGCCAGCAGTTTGGGGCAGGTAGGCAATGAGCAGTTCTTC	CASSLGQVGNEQFF
TRBV7-9	-	TRBJ1-4	TRBD1	TGTGCCAGCAGCTTTGGACAGGTGTCAAAACTGTTTTTT	CASSFGQVSKLFF
TRBV28	-	TRBJ2-1	TRBD2	TGTGCCAGCAGGACGAGTTTAACTAGCGGTATCTACAATGAGCAGTTCTTC	CASRTSLTSGIYNEQFF
TRBV4-1	-	TRBJ2-5	TRBD2	TGCGCCAGCAGCCAAGAAACTGGGGGGACTAGCGGGGAGACCCAGTACTTC	CASSQETGGTSGETQYF
TRBV6-4	-	TRBJ1-2	-	TGTGCCAGCAGAGTCTCCCACGACAGAACGAAAAAGGATGGCTACACCTTC	CASRVSHDRTKKDGYTF
TRBV2	once	TRBJ2-7	TRBD1	TGTGCCAGCACTGGACAGGGGGCGATCGAGCAGTACTTC	CASTGQGAIEQYF
TRBV27	-	TRBJ2-5	-	TGTGCCAGCAGTTTCGTGGGGGGTAAAGAGACCCAGTACTTC	CASSFVGGKETQYF
TRBV6-4	-	TRBJ2-5	-	TGTGCCAGCAAGGAGTCGAGGGCTCAGCAAGAGACCCAGTACTTC	CASKESRAQQETQYF
TRBV19	-	TRBJ1-5	-	TGTGCCAGTAGCACCGCGGGGCGGAGCGATCAGCCCCAGCATTTT	CASSTAGRSDQPQHF
TRBV19	-	TRBJ1-4	TRBD1	TGTGCCAGTCGTCCGGGACAGAACATTGAAAAACTGTTTTTT	CASRPGQNIEKLFF
TRBV4-1	-	TRBJ2-5	-	TGCGCCAGCAGCCAAGAACAGGACCCCCGAGAGACCCAGTACTTC	CASSQEQDPRETQYF
TRBV6-5	-	TRBJ1-1	-	TGTGCCAGCAGTCGAGGACAGAACACTGAAGCTTTCTTT	CASSRGQNTEAFF
TRBV18	-	TRBJ1-1	-	TGTGCCAGCTCACCGCGGGGGGTGGGGCCACCGGGTGAAGCTTTCTTT	CASSPRGVGPPGEAFF
TRBV7-9	-	TRBJ2-1	TRBD1	TGTGCCAGCAGCTCCGGGACAGGGGAGTGGAATGAGCAGTTCTTC	CASSSGTGEWNEQFF
TRBV4-1	once	TRBJ1-1	-	TGCGCCAGCAGCCACCACGGGGGGCTGAACACTGAAGCTTTCTTT	CASSHHGGLNTEAFF
TRBV19	-	TRBJ1-4	-	TGTGCCAGTAGTATCGGAGGAGTGCAGAATGAAAAACTGTTTTTT	CASSIGGVQNEKLFF
TRBV29-1	once	TRBJ1-1	-	TGCAGCGCTAGGGGGTCTGTGGACACTGAAGCTTTCTTT	CSARGSVDTEAFF
TRBV27	-	TRBJ2-5	TRBD1	TGTGCCAGCAGTTTATCGGTGACAGGGATAGCCCAGTACTTC	CASSLSVTGIAQYF
TRBV6-4	-	TRBJ2-1	TRBD2	TGTGCCAGCAGTACTAGCGGGAGCTCCTACAATGAGCAGTTCTTC	CASSTSGSSYNEQFF